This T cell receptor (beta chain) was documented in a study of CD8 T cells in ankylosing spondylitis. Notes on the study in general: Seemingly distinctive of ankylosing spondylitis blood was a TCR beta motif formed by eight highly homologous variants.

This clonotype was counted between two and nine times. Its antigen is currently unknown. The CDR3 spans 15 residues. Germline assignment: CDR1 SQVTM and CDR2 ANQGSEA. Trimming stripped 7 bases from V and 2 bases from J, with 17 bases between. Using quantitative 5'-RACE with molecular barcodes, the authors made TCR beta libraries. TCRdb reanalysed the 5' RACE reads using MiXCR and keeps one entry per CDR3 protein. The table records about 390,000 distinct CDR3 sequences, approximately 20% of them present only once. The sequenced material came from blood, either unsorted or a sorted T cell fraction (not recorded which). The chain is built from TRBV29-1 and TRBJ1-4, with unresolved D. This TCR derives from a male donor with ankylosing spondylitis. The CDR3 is CSAVGGVATNEKLFF. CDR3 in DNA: TGCAGCGCAGTCGGCGGGGTGGCGACTAATGAAAAACTGTTTTTT. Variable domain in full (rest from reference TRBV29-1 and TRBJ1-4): SAVISQKPSRDICQRGTSLTIQCQVDSQVTMMFWYRQQPGQSLTLIATANQGSEATYESGFVIDKFPISRPNLTFSTLTVSNMSPEDSSIYLCSAVGGVATNEKLFFGSGTQLSVL.